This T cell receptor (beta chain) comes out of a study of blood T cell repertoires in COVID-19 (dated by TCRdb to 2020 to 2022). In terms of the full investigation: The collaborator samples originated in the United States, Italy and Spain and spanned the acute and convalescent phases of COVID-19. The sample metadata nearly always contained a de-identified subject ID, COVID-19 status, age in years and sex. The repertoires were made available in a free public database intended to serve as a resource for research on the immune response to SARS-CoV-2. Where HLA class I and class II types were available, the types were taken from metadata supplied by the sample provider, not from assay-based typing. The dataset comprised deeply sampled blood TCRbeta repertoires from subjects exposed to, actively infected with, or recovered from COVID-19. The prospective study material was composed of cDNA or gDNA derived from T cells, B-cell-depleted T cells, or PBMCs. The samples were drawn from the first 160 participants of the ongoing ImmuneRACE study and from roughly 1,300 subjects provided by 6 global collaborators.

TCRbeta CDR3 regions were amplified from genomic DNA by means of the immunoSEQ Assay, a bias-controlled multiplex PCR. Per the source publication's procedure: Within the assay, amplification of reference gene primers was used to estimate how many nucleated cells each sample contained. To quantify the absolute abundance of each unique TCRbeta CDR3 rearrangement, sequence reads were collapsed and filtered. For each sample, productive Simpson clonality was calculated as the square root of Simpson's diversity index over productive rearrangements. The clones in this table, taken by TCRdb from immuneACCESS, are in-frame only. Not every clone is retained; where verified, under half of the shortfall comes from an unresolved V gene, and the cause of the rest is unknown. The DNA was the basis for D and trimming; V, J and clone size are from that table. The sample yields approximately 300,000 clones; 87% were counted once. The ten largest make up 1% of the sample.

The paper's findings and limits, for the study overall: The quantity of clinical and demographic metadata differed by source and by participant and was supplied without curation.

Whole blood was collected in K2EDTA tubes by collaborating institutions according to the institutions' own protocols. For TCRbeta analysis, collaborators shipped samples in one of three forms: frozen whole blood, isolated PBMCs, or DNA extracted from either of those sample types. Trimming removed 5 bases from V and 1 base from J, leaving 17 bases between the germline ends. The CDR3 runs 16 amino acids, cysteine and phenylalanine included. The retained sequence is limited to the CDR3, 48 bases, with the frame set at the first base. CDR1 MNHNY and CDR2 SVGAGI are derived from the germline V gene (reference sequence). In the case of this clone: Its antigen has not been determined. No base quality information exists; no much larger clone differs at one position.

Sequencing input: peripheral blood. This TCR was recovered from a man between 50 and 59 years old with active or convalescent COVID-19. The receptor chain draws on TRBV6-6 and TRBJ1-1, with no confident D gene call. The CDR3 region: CASSPLQRNSNTEAFF. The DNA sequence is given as TGTGCCAGCAGTCCACTTCAGAGGAACTCGAACACTGAAGCTTTCTTT.